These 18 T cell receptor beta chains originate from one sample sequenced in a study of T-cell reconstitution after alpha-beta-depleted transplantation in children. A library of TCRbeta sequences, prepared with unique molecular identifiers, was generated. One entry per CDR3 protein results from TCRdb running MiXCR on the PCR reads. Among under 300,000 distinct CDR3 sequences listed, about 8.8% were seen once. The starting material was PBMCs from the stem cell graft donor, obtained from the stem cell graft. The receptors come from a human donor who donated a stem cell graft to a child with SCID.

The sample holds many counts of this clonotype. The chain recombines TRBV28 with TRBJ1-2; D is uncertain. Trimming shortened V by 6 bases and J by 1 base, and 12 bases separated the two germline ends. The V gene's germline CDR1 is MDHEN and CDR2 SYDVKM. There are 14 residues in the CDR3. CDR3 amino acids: CASRPGLYNYGYTF. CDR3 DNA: TGTGCCAGCAGGCCCGGACTGTATAACTATGGCTACACCTTC.

Here the CDR3 reads CASSFYRTTNEQFF. In DNA form, the CDR3 reads TGTGCCAGCAGCTTTTACAGGACCACTAATGAGCAGTTCTTC. This chain links TRBV11-2 with TRBJ2-1, with D perhaps TRBD1 (5 bases). Germline lookup yields CDR1 SGHAT and CDR2 FQNNGV. V was shortened by 3 bases and J by 7 bases, with 13 bases between the two germline ends. The CDR3 consists of 14 residues.

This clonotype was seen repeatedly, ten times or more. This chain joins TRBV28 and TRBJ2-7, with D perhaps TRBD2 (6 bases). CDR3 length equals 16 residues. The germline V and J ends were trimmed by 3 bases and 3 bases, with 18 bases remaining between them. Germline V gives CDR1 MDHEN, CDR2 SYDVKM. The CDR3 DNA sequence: TGTGCCAGCAGTTTTTATGTAGCGGCCCCCAACTACGAGCAGTACTTC. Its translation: CASSFYVAAPNYEQYF. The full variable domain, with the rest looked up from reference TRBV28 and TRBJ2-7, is DVKVTQSSRYLVKRTGEKVFLECVQDMDHENMFWYRQDPGLGLRLIYFSYDVKMKEKGDIPEGYSVSREKKERFSLILESASTNQTSMYLCASSFYVAAPNYEQYFGPGTRLTVT.

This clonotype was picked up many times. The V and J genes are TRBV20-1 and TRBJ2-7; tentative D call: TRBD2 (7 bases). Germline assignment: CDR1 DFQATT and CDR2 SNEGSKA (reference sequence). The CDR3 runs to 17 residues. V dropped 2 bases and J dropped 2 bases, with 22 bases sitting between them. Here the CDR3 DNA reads TGCAGTGCTAGACCCCCCTCTTTCCGGGGGGCGGCCTACGAGCAGTACTTC. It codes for CSARPPSFRGAAYEQYF.

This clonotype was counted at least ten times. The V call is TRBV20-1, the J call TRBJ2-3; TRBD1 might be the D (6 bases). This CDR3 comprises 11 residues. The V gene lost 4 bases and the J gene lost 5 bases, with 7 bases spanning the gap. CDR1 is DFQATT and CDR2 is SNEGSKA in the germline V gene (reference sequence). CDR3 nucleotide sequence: TGCAGTGCTATACAGGGAGATACGCAGTATTTT. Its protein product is CSAIQGDTQYF.

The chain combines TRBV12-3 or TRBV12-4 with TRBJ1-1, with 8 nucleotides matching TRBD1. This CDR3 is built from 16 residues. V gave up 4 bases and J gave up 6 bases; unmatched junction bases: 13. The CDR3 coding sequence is TGTGCCAGCAGTTCCTACCTCCGACAGGGGAGGCCTGAAGCTTTCTTT. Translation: CASSSYLRQGRPEAFF.

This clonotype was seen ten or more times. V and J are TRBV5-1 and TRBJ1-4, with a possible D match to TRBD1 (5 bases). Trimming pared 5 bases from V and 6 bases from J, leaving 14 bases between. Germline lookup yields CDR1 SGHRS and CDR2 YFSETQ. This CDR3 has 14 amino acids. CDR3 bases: TGCGCCAGCAGTCCTGCCAGGGTTCATGAAAAACTGTTTTTT. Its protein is CASSPARVHEKLFF.

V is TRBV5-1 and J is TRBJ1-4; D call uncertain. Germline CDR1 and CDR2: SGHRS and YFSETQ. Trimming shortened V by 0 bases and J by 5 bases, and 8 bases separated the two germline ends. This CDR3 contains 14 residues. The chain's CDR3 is CASSLGHGNEKLFF. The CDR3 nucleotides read TGCGCCAGCAGCTTGGGACACGGGAATGAAAAACTGTTTTTT.

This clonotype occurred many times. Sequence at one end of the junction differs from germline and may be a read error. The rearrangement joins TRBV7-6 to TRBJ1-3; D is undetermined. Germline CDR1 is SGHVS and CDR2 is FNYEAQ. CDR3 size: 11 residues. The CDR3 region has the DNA TGTGCCAGCAGCTTAGGCCAGACACTCTGGTTT. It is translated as CASSLGQTLWF.

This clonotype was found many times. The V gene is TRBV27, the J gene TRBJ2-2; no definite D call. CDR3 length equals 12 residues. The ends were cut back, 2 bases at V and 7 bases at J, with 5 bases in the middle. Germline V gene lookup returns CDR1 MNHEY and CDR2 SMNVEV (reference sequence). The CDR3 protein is CASSLAGGELFF. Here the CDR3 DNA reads TGTGCCAGCAGTTTAGCAGGCGGGGAGCTGTTTTTT.

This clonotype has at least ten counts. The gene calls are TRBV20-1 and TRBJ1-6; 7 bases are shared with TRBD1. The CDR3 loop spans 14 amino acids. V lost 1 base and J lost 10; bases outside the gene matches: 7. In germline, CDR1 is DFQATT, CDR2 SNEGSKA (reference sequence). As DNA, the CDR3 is TGCAGTGCTAGAGTTGACAGGGAAGCCTCACCCCTCCACTTT. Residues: CSARVDREASPLHF.

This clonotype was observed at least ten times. CDR3 in amino acids: CASSYRAPRNQETQYF. The CDR3 DNA sequence: TGTGCCAGCAGTTATCGAGCCCCACGGAACCAAGAGACCCAGTACTTC. The chain recombines TRBV6-2 or TRBV6-3 with TRBJ2-5; D not resolved. CDR3 length: 16 residues. The V end lost 3 bases, the J end lost 0 bases, and 14 bases lay between the germline ends. Germline CDR1 MNHEY, CDR2 SVGEGT.

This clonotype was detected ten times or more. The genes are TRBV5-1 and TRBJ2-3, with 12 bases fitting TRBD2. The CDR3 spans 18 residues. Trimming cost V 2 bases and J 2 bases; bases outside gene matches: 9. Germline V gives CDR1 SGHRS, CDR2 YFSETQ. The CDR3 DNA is TGCGCCAGCAGCTTAATGAAGACTAGCGGGGGATACACAGATACGCAGTATTTT. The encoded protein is CASSLMKTSGGYTDTQYF.

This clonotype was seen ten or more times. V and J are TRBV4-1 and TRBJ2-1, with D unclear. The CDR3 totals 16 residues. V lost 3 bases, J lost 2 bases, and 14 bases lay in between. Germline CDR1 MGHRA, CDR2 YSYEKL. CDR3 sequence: CASSQLGIVTYNEQFF. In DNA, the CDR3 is TGCGCCAGCAGCCAGCTGGGGATTGTAACCTACAATGAGCAGTTCTTC.

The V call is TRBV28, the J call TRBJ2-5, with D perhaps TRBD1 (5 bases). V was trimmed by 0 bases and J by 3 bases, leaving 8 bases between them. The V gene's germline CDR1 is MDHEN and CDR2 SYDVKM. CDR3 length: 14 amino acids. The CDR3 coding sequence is TGTGCCAGCAGTTTATGGCAGGGTAAAGAGACCCAGTACTTC. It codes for CASSLWQGKETQYF. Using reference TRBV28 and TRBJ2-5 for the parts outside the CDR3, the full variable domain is DVKVTQSSRYLVKRTGEKVFLECVQDMDHENMFWYRQDPGLGLRLIYFSYDVKMKEKGDIPEGYSVSREKKERFSLILESASTNQTSMYLCASSLWQGKETQYFGPGTRLLVL.

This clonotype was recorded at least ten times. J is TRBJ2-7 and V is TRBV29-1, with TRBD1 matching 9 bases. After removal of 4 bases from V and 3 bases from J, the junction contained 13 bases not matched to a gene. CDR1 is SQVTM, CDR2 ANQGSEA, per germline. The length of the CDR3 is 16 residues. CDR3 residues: CSVAPRDRANNYEQYF. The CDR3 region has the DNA TGCAGCGTTGCACCACGGGACAGGGCCAACAACTACGAGCAGTACTTC.

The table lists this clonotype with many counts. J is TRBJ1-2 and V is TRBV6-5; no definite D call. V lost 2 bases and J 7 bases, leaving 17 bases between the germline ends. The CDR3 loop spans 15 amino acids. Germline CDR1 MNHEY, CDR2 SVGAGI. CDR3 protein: CASSYALRGFTGYTF. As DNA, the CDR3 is TGTGCCAGCAGTTACGCTCTGCGCGGTTTCACTGGCTACACCTTC.

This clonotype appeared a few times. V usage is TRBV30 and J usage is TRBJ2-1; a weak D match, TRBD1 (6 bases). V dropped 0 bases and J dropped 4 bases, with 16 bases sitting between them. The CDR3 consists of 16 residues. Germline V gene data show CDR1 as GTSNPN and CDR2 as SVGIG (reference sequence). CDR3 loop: CAWSVLGGIGYNEQFF. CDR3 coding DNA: TGTGCCTGGAGTGTACTAGGGGGTATAGGATACAATGAGCAGTTCTTC.